The next 20 T cell receptor beta chains were all read from a single sample in a study of T cells in Graves' hyperthyroidism and ophthalmopathy. What was amplified from RNA transcripts were TCR beta CDR3 regions. A set of HTBI primers served as the primers for a first-round RT-PCR of the TCR CDR3. TCRdb re-analysed the multiplex PCR reads in MiXCR, keeping a single row per CDR3 protein. Of 550,000 to 600,000 distinct CDR3 sequences listed, 14% are singletons. The sample taken for sequencing was blood. These receptor sequences come from a woman younger than 30 with Graves' ophthalmopathy.

This clonotype turned up a few times. This chain links TRBV27 with TRBJ2-5; 14 positions match TRBD2. J was trimmed by 12 bases and V by 6 bases; bases with no gene match: 6. The CDR3 covers 13 residues. Germline V gene sequence: CDR1 MNHEY, CDR2 SMNVEV (reference sequence). Here the CDR3 DNA reads TGTGCCAGCAGCCCCAGACTAGCGGGAGGGGAGTACTTC. Protein sequence: CASSPRLAGGEYF.

In DNA form, the CDR3 reads TGCAGCGCCCCAAGCGGGAACCCCACCAATGAGCAGTTCTTC. It codes for CSAPSGNPTNEQFF. The chain couples TRBV29-1 to TRBJ2-1; TRBD2 matches at 7 bases. The CDR3 runs 14 residues. CDR1 is SQVTM and CDR2 is ANQGSEA in the germline V gene. Trimming removed 7 bases from V and 6 bases from J; junction bases left unmatched: 12.

This clonotype was recorded a few times. At one end, the junction sequence differs from germline, possibly due to a read error. The chain joins TRBV18 to TRBJ1-4; D gene ambiguous. The CDR3 spans 13 residues. Germline CDR1 is KGHSH and CDR2 is LQKENI. Here the CDR3 reads CASSPPRGEQLFF. The CDR3 DNA reads TGTGCCAGCTCACCACCGCGAGGTGAACAACTGTTTTTT.

There are a few counts of this clonotype. A read error may explain this, as a much larger clone is one base away. The V call is TRBV7-8, the J call TRBJ2-3; 8 bases fit TRBD1. The junction had 15 bases not matched to a gene; V was cut back by 3 bases and J by 4 bases. Germline V gene lookup returns CDR1 SGHVS and CDR2 FQNEAQ. The CDR3 sequence is 18 residues long. The CDR3 protein is CASSFDRGQFPRADTQYF. CDR3 in DNA: TGTGCCAGCAGCTTTGACAGGGGACAGTTCCCGCGCGCAGATACGCAGTATTTT.

The chain uses TRBV6-4 and TRBJ1-1; 10 nucleotides align to TRBD1. Germline loops: CDR1 MRHNA, CDR2 SNTAGT. With 6 bases clipped from V and 0 bases from J, the junction kept 1 base outside the gene matches. This CDR3 is 14 amino acids long. Here the CDR3 DNA reads TGTGCCAGCAGGACAGGGGGCCTGAACACTGAAGCTTTCTTT. It yields the protein CASRTGGLNTEAFF.

The chain has TRBV28 and TRBJ2-7, with D uncertain. Gene TRBJ2-1 matches the end of the DNA better, so the J call may be wrong. The CDR3 is 13 residues long. The germline V gene encodes CDR1 MDHEN and CDR2 SYDVKM. The CDR3 protein is CASSFGRAYEQFF. In DNA, the CDR3 is TGTGCCAGCAGTTTCGGTAGAGCCTACGAGCAGTTCTTC.

The CDR3: CASSLGTSGVSGNEQFF. Written as DNA, the CDR3 is TGTGCCAGCAGCCTCGGGACTAGTGGGGTCTCAGGGAATGAGCAGTTCTTC. This sequence joins TRBV9 and TRBJ2-1; the match to TRBD2 covers 8 bases. The J segment lost 7 bases and the V segment lost 4 bases, leaving 16 bases of the junction unmatched. CDR1 SGDLS and CDR2 YYNGEE come from the germline V gene. The length of the CDR3 is 17 residues. The variable domain in full, with the rest retrieved from reference TRBV9 and TRBJ2-1, is DSGVTQTPKHLITATGQRVTLRCSPRSGDLSVYWYQQSLDQGLQFLIQYYNGEERAKGNILERFSAQQFPDLHSELNLSSLELGDSALYFCASSLGTSGVSGNEQFFGPGTRLTVL.

This clonotype has ten or more counts. This sequence joins TRBV11-3 and TRBJ2-2, with 9 nucleotides matching TRBD2. J lost 7 bases, V lost 4 bases, and 13 bases had no gene match. The CDR3 loop spans 17 amino acids. Germline CDR1 and CDR2: SGHNT and YENEEA. This CDR3 reads CASSSPLAGVGGGELFF. In nucleotides, the CDR3 is TGTGCCAGCAGCTCCCCATTAGCGGGAGTAGGAGGCGGGGAGCTGTTTTTT. Using reference TRBV11-3 and TRBJ2-2 for the parts outside the CDR3, the full variable domain is EAGVVQSPRYKIIEKKQPVAFWCNPISGHNTLYWYLQNLGQGPELLIRYENEEAVDDSQLPKDRFSAERLKGVDSTLKIQPAELGDSAVYLCASSSPLAGVGGGELFFGEGSRLTVL.

This clonotype was observed many times. A read error may explain this, as a much larger clone is one base away. The chain recombines TRBV12-3 or TRBV12-4 with TRBJ2-2, with 10 bases aligning to TRBD1. V dropped 6 bases and J dropped 3; count of bases not matched to a gene: 4. The CDR3 is 15 amino acids. The CDR3 here is CASSPGQGYTGELFF. CDR3 in DNA: TGTGCCAGCAGCCCGGGACAGGGGTACACCGGGGAGCTGTTTTTT.

This clonotype was seen many times. The chain joins TRBV2 to TRBJ2-1; 10 bases are a match to TRBD2. Germline lookup yields CDR1 SNHLY and CDR2 FYNNEI. V was pared by 6 bases and J by 8 bases, with 7 bases of the junction left unmatched. The length of the CDR3 is 14 residues. CDR3 in amino acids: CASSLAGAVDEQFF. The CDR3 nucleotides are TGTGCCAGCAGCCTAGCGGGAGCGGTGGATGAGCAGTTCTTC.

The sample holds many counts of this clonotype. The chain has TRBV5-6 and TRBJ2-5; unclear D gene. CDR3 length: 13 amino acids. CDR1 is SGHDT, CDR2 YYEEEE, per germline. Trimming cost V 3 bases and J 6 bases, with 12 bases left between them. In DNA form, the CDR3 reads TGTGCCAGCAGCTGGATGGGCGGTAAGACCCAGTACTTC. Translating it yields CASSWMGGKTQYF.

In its sample, this clonotype was seen many times. This chain links TRBV12-3 or TRBV12-4 with TRBJ2-1; maybe TRBD1 (6 bases). The CDR3 runs 12 residues. With 4 bases removed from V and 12 bases from J, the gap between germline ends came to 13 bases. CDR3 DNA: TGTGCCAGCAGTTCAGGGGCGAGGTGGCAGTTCTTC. It encodes CASSSGARWQFF.

This clonotype was observed at least ten times. The genes are TRBV20-1 and TRBJ2-7, with 7 bases identical to TRBD2. Germline CDR1 is DFQATT and CDR2 is SNEGSKA (reference sequence). V trimming: 6 bases; J trimming: 3 bases; junction bases outside the gene matches: 11. The CDR3 runs 14 residues. CDR3 DNA: TGCAGTGCACCAACGCGGGGAGGGAACTACGAGCAGTACTTC. Translated, it gives CSAPTRGGNYEQYF.

The chain recombines TRBV4-2 with TRBJ2-1; 7 bases map to TRBD2. The CDR3 totals 15 residues. Looked up from germline, CDR1 is LGHNA and CDR2 is YNFKEQ. V dropped 3 bases and J dropped 6; count of bases not matched to a gene: 8. The CDR3 DNA is TGTGCCAGCAGCCATACGGGAGGTTTGGGCAATGAGCAGTTCTTC. Translation: CASSHTGGLGNEQFF.

This chain connects TRBV2 to TRBJ1-6; 7 bases align to TRBD1. The CDR3 is made up of 20 amino acids. Germline-derived CDR1 and CDR2 are SNHLY and FYNNEI. With V trimmed by 3 bases and J by 0 bases, 14 bases remained unmatched. The CDR3 sequence: CASSEIARGPRSSYNSPLHF. Here the CDR3 DNA reads TGTGCCAGCAGTGAGATTGCTAGGGGGCCACGTAGCTCCTATAATTCACCCCTCCACTTT.

This clonotype was observed many times. V is TRBV6-5 and J is TRBJ2-2; the match to TRBD2 covers 7 bases. This CDR3 has 17 residues. After removal of 0 bases from V and 3 bases from J, the junction contained 7 bases not matched to a gene. Germline-derived CDR1 and CDR2 are MNHEY and SVGAGI. The CDR3 sequence: CASSYSLASGYTGELFF. DNA of the CDR3: TGTGCCAGCAGTTACTCGTTGGCTAGCGGTTACACCGGGGAGCTGTTTTTT.

This clonotype came up many times. The rearrangement uses TRBV12-3 or TRBV12-4 and TRBJ2-1; 9 bases are a match to TRBD2. With 5 bases clipped from V and 0 bases from J, the junction kept 8 bases outside the gene matches. This CDR3 contains 17 residues. CDR3 nucleotides: TGTGCCAGCAGTCCGTGGACTAGCGCGAGCTCCTACAATGAGCAGTTCTTC. Translation gives CASSPWTSASSYNEQFF.

This clonotype was seen ten or more times. This chain links TRBV3-1 with TRBJ2-7; 9 bases agree with TRBD1. Germline loops: CDR1 LGHDT, CDR2 YNNKEL (reference sequence). The CDR3 runs 16 residues. V lost 4 bases to trimming and J lost 4 bases; unmatched junction nucleotides: 11. The CDR3 bases are TGTGCCAGCAGCCCGGCTTCCGGGACAGGGCTTTACGAGCAGTACTTC. Encoded protein: CASSPASGTGLYEQYF.

This clonotype was observed a few times. This chain uses TRBV9 with TRBJ2-3; 8 bases fit TRBD2. The germline V gene has CDR1 SGDLS and CDR2 YYNGEE. V lost 4 bases and J lost 6; bases outside the gene matches: 19. This CDR3 is built from 18 residues. The DNA for the CDR3 is TGTGCCAGCAGCCCACAGAAAGGGGCGGGACTAGGACGGGATACGCAGTATTTT. This translates into CASSPQKGAGLGRDTQYF.

This clonotype was detected many times. The rearrangement joins TRBV27 to TRBJ1-1, with D tentatively TRBD1 (5 bases). Between the trimmed V and J ends, which lost 3 bases and 1 base, there was a span of 24 bases. CDR3 length: 19 amino acids. Germline V gene sequence: CDR1 MNHEY, CDR2 SMNVEV (reference sequence). The CDR3 DNA sequence: TGTGCCAGCAGTTTCTTCCCGGCAGGGATTGGGAGTACGAACACTGAAGCTTTCTTT. It is translated as CASSFFPAGIGSTNTEAFF.